This T cell receptor (beta chain) comes out of a study of monozygotic twins with inflammatory bowel disease. Notes on the study in general: IBD patients shared fewer clonotypes with other individuals than healthy twins, especially patients with disease activity signs.

CDR1 is SGHRS and CDR2 is YFSETQ in the germline V gene. This CDR3 has 15 residues. Via template switching, UMIs carrying a 6-nucleotide sample barcode were introduced. From the 5' RACE reads, TCRdb lists one entry per CDR3 protein and no DNA. Found here are about 380,000 distinct CDR3 sequences; the top ten clones hold approximately 2.4%. A remark on this clonotype: The antigen is unknown.

This sequence originates from a human donor with ulcerative colitis or Crohn's disease, or a healthy co-twin of an affected twin (not recorded which). The chain has TRBV5-1 and TRBJ1-5; TCRdb picks TRBD1, but there is no DNA to check that call. Sequencing was done on a sample of blood. CDR3 loop: CASSWTGGKDQPQHF.